This T cell receptor beta chain was identified in a study of blood T cell repertoires in COVID-19. Background on the study: Acute and convalescent COVID-19 specimens originated in the United States, Italy and Spain. The cDNA or gDNA used as material had been derived from T cells, B-cell-depleted T cells, or PBMCs.

In germline, CDR1 is SGHRS, CDR2 YFSETQ. This CDR3 is 14 amino acids long. Trimming removed 2 bases at V and 6 bases at J, with 12 bases between. Per the study methods: Estimation of nucleated cell counts relied on the amplification of reference gene primers. Profiling relied on immunoSEQ multiplex PCR, and the TCRdb table lists in-frame clones only, not all of them. V, J and clone size derive from that table, while D and trimming were established from the DNA sequence. The sample contains tens of thousands of clones, roughly nine tenths of which appear only once. This chain connects TRBV5-1 to TRBJ1-5; maybe TRBD1 (5 bases). This TCR came from a man between 65 and 85 years old with acute or convalescent COVID-19. Sequencing was done on a sample of peripheral blood. The CDR3 nucleotides read TGCGCCAGCAGCTTCGGAGGGGAAGGTCAGCCCCAGCATTTT. Amino acid sequence: CASSFGGEGQPQHF.